These 32 T cell receptor beta chains were all obtained from the same sample, sequenced in a study of beta chain features in type 1 diabetes. What was sequenced were expressed TCRB transcripts, since all of the isolated RNA had been reverse transcribed. Produced via immunoSEQ multiplex PCR; TCRdb's table is partial and in-frame only. The sample carries 200,000 to 250,000 clones, around a quarter recorded once. Material for sequencing was central memory CD4+ T cells from blood. The receptor source for this set is a man aged 25-45 years in good health.

This clone was seen a few times. The same CDR3 arises from other DNA sequences in this sample as well. In nucleotides, the CDR3 is TGTGCCAGCAGTAGGCAAGGGAACACTGAAGCTTTCTTT. Protein sequence: CASSRQGNTEAFF. The J gene is TRBJ1-1, the V gene TRBV7-9; D gene ambiguous. The germline CDR1 and CDR2 sequences are SEHNR and FQNEAQ (reference sequence). Trimming took off 6 bases at V and 1 base at J, with 9 bases between the two ends. The CDR3 has 13 residues.

The gene calls are TRBV4-3 and TRBJ2-3; D possibly corresponds to TRBD2 (6 bases). The V end was cut by 4 bases, the J end by 0 bases, with 17 bases between. CDR1 is LGHNA and CDR2 is YSLEER in the germline V gene. The CDR3 is 17 residues long. The CDR3 protein is CASSPSASAKSTDTQYF. The CDR3 nucleotides read TGCGCCAGCAGCCCCTCGGCTAGCGCCAAGAGCACAGATACGCAGTATTTT.

The rearrangement joins TRBV15 to TRBJ2-5; D not certain. V lost 6 bases to trimming and J lost 7 bases, with 12 bases between them. Germline CDR1 is LNHNV and CDR2 is YYDKDF (reference sequence). The CDR3 is 12 amino acids. This chain's CDR3 is CATSPDGRTQYF. DNA of the CDR3: TGTGCCACCAGTCCCGACGGCAGGACCCAGTACTTC.

The chain uses TRBV25-1 and TRBJ1-4, with TRBD1 matching 7 bases. The germline V gene has CDR1 MGHDK and CDR2 SYGVNS. V trimming: 6 bases; J trimming: 7 bases; junction bases outside the gene matches: 8. The CDR3 has 14 residues. The CDR3 DNA reads as TGTGCCAGCAGCCACGGGGCAGGGGGTGAAAAACTGTTTTTT. This translates into CASSHGAGGEKLFF.

A few counts support this clone. The chain carries TRBV30 and TRBJ2-1; no definite D call. CDR3 size: 12 residues. V lost 2 bases, J lost 5 bases, and 7 bases lay in between. Germline CDR1 and CDR2: GTSNPN and SVGIG (reference sequence). CDR3 sequence (DNA): TGTGCCTGGAGTCCATCCCACAATGAGCAGTTCTTC. This encodes CAWSPSHNEQFF.

This chain links TRBV5-1 with TRBJ1-1; 7 positions agree with TRBD1. The V gene end was trimmed by 6 bases and the J gene end by 0 bases; junction bases not matched to a gene: 8. The length of the CDR3 is 15 residues. Per germline, CDR1 SGHRS and CDR2 YFSETQ. The CDR3: CASTQTGALNTEAFF. CDR3 nucleotides: TGCGCCAGCACCCAAACAGGGGCCCTGAACACTGAAGCTTTCTTT. Full variable domain (missing parts from reference TRBV5-1 and TRBJ1-1): KAGVTQTPRYLIKTRGQQVTLSCSPISGHRSVSWYQQTPGQGLQFLFEYFSETQRNKGNFPGRFSGRQFSNSRSEMNVSTLELGDSALYLCASTQTGALNTEAFFGQGTRLTVV.

The J gene is TRBJ2-5, the V gene TRBV30; 9 bases are shared with TRBD2. Germline V gene sequence: CDR1 GTSNPN, CDR2 SVGIG (reference sequence). This CDR3 is 17 amino acids long. J was trimmed by 4 bases and V by 0 bases; bases with no gene match: 12. DNA for the CDR3: TGTGCCTGGAGTGTAGGCAGCGGGGGGCGAAGGATAGAGACCCAGTACTTC. This gives the protein CAWSVGSGGRRIETQYF.

The chain's CDR3 is CSVDPGQMSYGYTF. The CDR3 DNA reads TGCAGCGTTGATCCGGGACAGATGAGTTATGGCTACACCTTC. This sequence joins TRBV29-1 and TRBJ1-2, with 7 nucleotides matching TRBD1. The CDR3 extends over 14 amino acids. Looked up from germline, CDR1 is SQVTM and CDR2 is ANQGSEA. V lost 3 bases, J lost 5 bases, and 9 bases stayed unmatched.

This clone was counted only a few times. The rearrangement joins TRBV18 to TRBJ2-2, with a tentative D call TRBD1 (6 bases). The V end was cut by 6 bases, the J end by 1 base, with 9 bases between. The V gene's germline CDR1 is KGHSH and CDR2 LQKENI. The CDR3 length is 14 residues. The CDR3 loop reads CASSEQGNTGELFF. CDR3 nucleotide sequence: TGTGCCAGCTCTGAACAGGGGAACACCGGGGAGCTGTTTTTT. Full variable domain (rest looked up from reference TRBV18 and TRBJ2-2): NAGVMQNPRHLVRRRGQEARLRCSPMKGHSHVYWYRQLPEEGLKFMVYLQKENIIDESGMPKERFSAEFPKEGPSILRIQQVVRGDSAAYFCASSEQGNTGELFFGEGSRLTVL.

This clone was seen only a few times. V is TRBV7-2 and J is TRBJ1-5; unclear D gene. The V end lost 11 bases, the J end lost 0 bases, and 14 bases lay between the germline ends. The CDR3 contains 14 residues. Looked up from germline, CDR1 is SGHTA and CDR2 is FQGNSA. The CDR3 coding sequence is TGTGCCGCCGGGGAGAGTCATAGCAATCAGCCCCAGCATTTT. Translation gives CAAGESHSNQPQHF.

This sequence joins TRBV6-5 and TRBJ2-1; 11 positions match TRBD2. The CDR3 contains 14 residues. Germline CDR1 is MNHEY and CDR2 is SVGAGI. V shed 0 bases and J 15 bases; nucleotides not matched to a gene: 7. Written as DNA, the CDR3 is TGTGCCAGCAGTTACTCGGTACTAGCGGGAGTATGGTTCTTC. It specifies CASSYSVLAGVWFF.

A few counts support this clone. The chain is built from TRBV5-4 and TRBJ2-5; no clear D. The CDR3 is 14 amino acids. CDR1 and CDR2 from the germline V gene are SGHNT and YYREEE (reference sequence). V dropped 0 bases and J dropped 0 bases, with 6 bases sitting between them. The CDR3 spells CASSLGRDQETQYF. CDR3 bases: TGTGCCAGCAGCTTGGGTAGAGACCAAGAGACCCAGTACTTC.

The V call is TRBV5-1, the J call TRBJ2-5; 9 bases fit TRBD2. From germline, CDR1 is SGHRS and CDR2 YFSETQ. Unmatched junction bases numbered 11, after V lost 6 bases and J lost 2 bases. This CDR3 has 16 amino acids. Here the CDR3 DNA reads TGCGCCAGCACCCCATCTGCCGCGGGGGGGCAAGAGACCCAGTACTTC. Residues: CASTPSAAGGQETQYF.

V and J are TRBV7-2 and TRBJ1-1; D is unclear. The CDR3 extends over 14 amino acids. CDR1 SGHTA and CDR2 FQGNSA come from the germline V gene. The germline V and J ends were trimmed by 3 bases and 0 bases, with 8 bases remaining between them. This chain's CDR3 is CASSFRQMNTEAFF. The CDR3 DNA reads TGTGCCAGCAGCTTTCGGCAGATGAACACTGAAGCTTTCTTT.

This sequence joins TRBV13 and TRBJ2-2, with D hard to call. CDR1 and CDR2 from the germline V gene are PRHDT and FYEKMQ (reference sequence). The CDR3 loop spans 16 amino acids. Between the trimmed V and J ends, which lost 2 bases and 1 base, there was a span of 11 bases. This CDR3 is CASSLRGIQNTGELFF. The CDR3 region has the DNA TGTGCCAGCAGCTTAAGAGGCATCCAGAACACCGGGGAGCTGTTTTTT.

CDR3 bases: TGCGCCAGCCACCAGGGCTCGGACAGCTCCTACAATGAGCAGTTCTTC. This gives the protein CASHQGSDSSYNEQFF. The chain joins TRBV23-1 to TRBJ2-1, with D possibly matching TRBD1 (6 bases). TRBV23-1 is an open reading frame whose function is uncertain. Trimming removed 8 bases from V and 0 bases from J, with 17 bases in between. This CDR3 is 16 amino acids long.

This clone was seen many times. The chain carries TRBV7-2 and TRBJ2-1, with D perhaps matching TRBD2 (5 bases). The ends were cut back, 5 bases at V and 10 bases at J, with 21 bases in the middle. This CDR3 has 15 residues. Germline CDR1 reads SGHTA; CDR2 reads FQGNSA. In DNA form, the CDR3 reads TGTGCCAGCAGCCTGGGGAGCGGTGCTGGGTCCGAGCAGTTCTTC. Translating it yields CASSLGSGAGSEQFF.

There are a few counts of this clone. The chain employs TRBV6-1 and TRBJ2-2; a weak D match, TRBD1 (5 bases). The CDR3 is made up of 14 amino acids. Germline CDR1 and CDR2: MNHNS and SASEGT. The V gene lost 3 bases and the J gene lost 10 bases, with 15 bases spanning the gap. Here the CDR3 DNA reads TGTGCCAGCAGTGACACGGTAACACAGGCGGAGCTGTTTTTT. This sequence encodes CASSDTVTQAELFF.

This clone occurred a few times. The J gene is TRBJ2-1, the V gene TRBV7-8, with D possibly matching TRBD2 (6 bases). V was shortened by 6 bases and J by 2 bases, with 17 bases between the two germline ends. Germline CDR1 is SGHVS and CDR2 is FQNEAQ. CDR3 length: 16 amino acids. The CDR3 DNA follows: TGTGCCAGCAGTATAACCGGGACTCGAACCTACAATGAGCAGTTCTTC. Encoded protein: CASSITGTRTYNEQFF.

This chain connects TRBV10-3 to TRBJ2-3; 8 bases are shared with TRBD2. The CDR3 is 16 residues long. Germline V gene lookup returns CDR1 ENHRY and CDR2 SYGVKD. Trimming removed 0 bases from V and 4 bases from J; junction bases left unmatched: 6. In DNA form, the CDR3 reads TGTGCCATCAGTGAGTCGAGTAGCGGGACCCCAGATACGCAGTATTTT. Translating gives CAISESSSGTPDTQYF.

This clone has only a few counts. V and J are TRBV7-2 and TRBJ2-1; the D is unclear. The germline V gene has CDR1 SGHTA and CDR2 FQGNSA. CDR3 size: 12 residues. The V gene lost 5 bases and the J gene lost 8 bases, with 10 bases spanning the gap. The DNA for the CDR3 is TGTGCCAGCAGCCTCTCACCAGATGAGCAGTTCTTC. Amino acid sequence: CASSLSPDEQFF.

A few counts support this clone. The V gene is TRBV29-1, the J gene TRBJ2-1, with 13 positions matching TRBD2. Germline CDR1 reads SQVTM; CDR2 reads ANQGSEA. V was clipped by 1 base and J by 0 bases; unmatched bases: 3. The CDR3 sequence is 17 residues long. CDR3 in DNA: TGCAGCGTTGAAGGGACTAGCGGGAGAAGCTCCTACAATGAGCAGTTCTTC. Translating it yields CSVEGTSGRSSYNEQFF.

This clone occurred a few times. The chain uses TRBV5-4 and TRBJ2-5; D possibly corresponds to TRBD2 (5 bases). Germline V gene data show CDR1 as SGHNT and CDR2 as YYREEE (reference sequence). Deletions cut 7 bases from V and 1 base from J, with 5 bases between. This CDR3 has 11 residues. The CDR3 region has the DNA TGTGCCAGCGGACTCCAAGAGACCCAGTACTTC. Translation gives CASGLQETQYF.

The CDR3 coding sequence is TGTGCCAGCAGTGAAAGCGGGAGGGCGGCTGAGCAGTTCTTC. Translated, it gives CASSESGRAAEQFF. The V call is TRBV6-4, the J call TRBJ2-1; 10 bases are a match to TRBD2. The CDR3 sequence is 14 residues long. CDR1 MRHNA and CDR2 SNTAGT come from the germline V gene. Trimming took 3 bases from V and 9 from J; bases not matched to a gene: 5.

The rearrangement links TRBV7-2 to TRBJ2-5; tentative D call: TRBD2 (5 bases). The V and J ends lost 5 bases and 4 bases respectively, with 11 bases between them. CDR3 length: 13 residues. Germline lookup yields CDR1 SGHTA and CDR2 FQGNSA. CDR3 in amino acids: CASSPNAGETQYF. The CDR3 nucleotides read TGTGCCAGCAGCCCAAACGCGGGAGAGACCCAGTACTTC.

The chain combines TRBV28 with TRBJ2-7; tentatively, D is TRBD1 (5 bases). Trimming stripped 2 bases from V and 3 bases from J, with 8 bases between. This CDR3 has 13 amino acids. Germline CDR1 is MDHEN and CDR2 is SYDVKM. Here the CDR3 DNA reads TGTGCCAGCAGTTTACCCCAGGGCTACGAGCAGTACTTC. Residues: CASSLPQGYEQYF.

CDR3 nucleotide sequence: TGTGCCAGCAGCTTAGACAGGGGCGGGCAGTTCTTC. Translating gives CASSLDRGGQFF. This rearrangement joins TRBV7-2 to TRBJ2-1; TRBD1 agrees at 7 bases. The germline CDR1 and CDR2 sequences are SGHTA and FQGNSA. The CDR3 length is 12 residues. V shed 1 base and J 12 bases; nucleotides not matched to a gene: 3.

The chain links TRBV7-2 to TRBJ2-3, with 8 positions matching TRBD2. From germline, CDR1 is SGHTA and CDR2 FQGNSA. V lost 6 bases, J lost 4 bases, and 6 bases stayed unmatched. This CDR3 is built from 14 residues. The CDR3 here is CASSSSGGPDTQYF. The CDR3 DNA reads TGTGCCAGCAGTTCGAGCGGGGGTCCAGATACGCAGTATTTT.

A few counts support this clone. V is TRBV15 and J is TRBJ2-7; 7 bases are shared with TRBD1. This CDR3 has 15 residues. V shed 3 bases, J shed 0 bases, and the junction held 5 bases outside the gene matches. Germline V gene lookup returns CDR1 LNHNV and CDR2 YYDKDF (reference sequence). CDR3 nucleotide sequence: TGTGCCACCAGCAGGGACAGGAAAGTCTCCTACGAGCAGTACTTC. Translated: CATSRDRKVSYEQYF.

This chain connects TRBV5-1 to TRBJ2-2, with D possibly matching TRBD2 (5 bases). Germline V gives CDR1 SGHRS, CDR2 YFSETQ. CDR3 length equals 16 residues. V shed 3 bases and J shed 1 base, with 13 bases lying between them. Here the CDR3 DNA reads TGCGCCAGCAGCTCGAAGACTACCAGGAACACCGGGGAGCTGTTTTTT. It encodes CASSSKTTRNTGELFF.

The gene calls are TRBV30 and TRBJ2-7; D is tentatively TRBD1 or TRBD2 (8 bases each). The CDR3 extends over 16 amino acids. Deletions cut 4 bases from V and 7 bases from J, with 26 bases between. Germline loops: CDR1 GTSNPN, CDR2 SVGIG (reference sequence). The CDR3 DNA follows: TGTGCCTGGAACCCACCGGGAGGGCCAGGGGGCGTTGAGCAGTACTTC. Translation: CAWNPPGGPGGVEQYF.

The rearrangement joins TRBV7-6 to TRBJ2-5, with a possible D match to TRBD2 (6 bases). Germline V lookup: CDR1 SGHVS, CDR2 FNYEAQ. V was shortened by 5 bases and J by 3 bases, with 16 bases between the two germline ends. The CDR3 has 15 residues. The CDR3 region has the DNA TGTGCCAGCAGCCGTAGCTGGAGGGCGGAAGAGACCCAGTACTTC. Translating it yields CASSRSWRAEETQYF. Full variable domain (missing parts from reference TRBV7-6 and TRBJ2-5): GAGVSQSPRYKVTKRGQDVALRCDPISGHVSLYWYRQALGQGPEFLTYFNYEAQQDKSGLPNDRFSAERPEGSISTLTIQRTEQRDSAMYRCASSRSWRAEETQYFGPGTRLLVL.